Sequencing of this T cell receptor (beta chain) was carried out in a study of cytomegalovirus exposure and HLA in healthy donors. This clone was picked up many times. The antigen remains unidentified. The method was immunoSEQ multiplex PCR; TCRdb's version includes in-frame clones alone and lacks a portion of them. Seen here are roughly 150,000 clones, approximately 86% observed once, and the top ten hold 2% to 2.5%. Whole-study results and caveats: Researchers catalogued approximately 160 TCR beta chains as cytomegalovirus-associated. A classifier reportedly called cytomegalovirus status with high sensitivity and specificity. Three CMV-associated chains were confirmed in vitro to be specific for CMV antigens.

The V gene's germline CDR1 is SGHKS and CDR2 YYEKEE (reference sequence). V was pared by 2 bases and J by 8 bases, with 14 bases between. The CDR3 spans 15 residues. V and J are TRBV5-5 and TRBJ1-6; possibly TRBD1 for D (5 bases). Sequenced sample: PBMCs. This receptor was taken from a woman in her late teens or twenties in good health and CMV-seronegative. CDR3 coding DNA: TGTGCCAGCAGCTTAGGGAGGGGAATGTATTCACCCCTCCACTTT. This sequence encodes CASSLGRGMYSPLHF.